These T cell receptor beta chains were read from a single sample in a study of OX40 agonist ivuxolimab in advanced cancers. Sequenced by immunoSEQ multiplex PCR; TCRdb stores in-frame clones only, minus some. The sample comprises 60,000 or so clones, around 85% of which are singletons, and 0.7% to 0.9% rests with the top ten. The sequencing here drew on CD4+ or CD8+ T cells sorted from blood, taken in a trial of the OX40 agonist ivuxolimab. The receptors originated from an adult with an advanced solid tumor such as melanoma, head and neck, liver or kidney cancer. The CDR3 runs from the conserved cysteine through the conserved F or W. The D gene is left open where the match is weak. Only some rows state a clone size, as once, few, many or a class for expanded clones.

V gene	clone size	D gene	J gene	CDR3 protein	CDR3 DNA
TRBV2	.	TRBD2	TRBJ2-5	CASSSGGTQYF	TGTGCCAGCTCTTCGGGAGGGACCCAGTACTTC
TRBV2	.	.	TRBJ1-4	CASSSSDTGGLFF	TGTGCCAGCAGCTCGTCAGACACCGGGGGACTGTTTTTT
TRBV5-5	.	.	TRBJ1-5	CASSLRGNQPQHF	TGTGCCAGCTCCCTCCGGGGCAATCAGCCCCAGCATTTT
TRBV27	.	TRBD1	TRBJ1-2	CASSRGLKNYGYTF	TGTGCCAGCAGTAGGGGGCTGAAGAACTATGGCTACACCTTC
TRBV5-6	.	TRBD1	TRBJ2-7	CASSSDTDRGRYEQYF	TGTGCCAGCAGCTCGGACACCGACAGGGGACGTTACGAGCAGTACTTC
TRBV4-1	.	.	TRBJ2-7	CASSQTSVDRFEQYF	TGCGCCAGCAGCCAAACTAGCGTAGACAGGTTCGAGCAGTACTTC
TRBV5-1	once	TRBD1	TRBJ1-2	CASRPGQDRGYGYTF	TGCGCCAGCAGACCCGGACAGGACAGGGGCTATGGCTACACCTTC
TRBV30	.	.	TRBJ1-5	CAWSGGAGQPQHF	TGTGCCTGGAGTGGCGGGGCTGGTCAGCCCCAGCATTTT
TRBV6-5	once	.	TRBJ1-5	CASSWVVNQPQHF	TGTGCCAGCAGTTGGGTCGTAAATCAGCCCCAGCATTTT
TRBV15	.	.	TRBJ2-3	CATSRDNGADTQYF	TGTGCCACCAGCAGAGATAACGGGGCAGATACGCAGTATTTT
TRBV6-5	.	.	TRBJ2-1	CASSYGLAVHEQFF	TGTGCCAGCAGTTACGGGCTAGCAGTTCATGAGCAGTTCTTC
TRBV5-1	.	.	TRBJ2-7	CASSTAPSYEQYF	TGCGCCAGCAGCACGGCCCCATCCTACGAGCAGTACTTC
TRBV18	once	.	TRBJ1-4	CASSRPDRNEKLFF	TGTGCCAGCTCCAGACCAGACAGGAATGAAAAACTGTTTTTT
TRBV4-1	.	.	TRBJ2-3	CASSQAKGTDTQYF	TGCGCCAGCAGCCAAGCGAAGGGCACAGATACGCAGTATTTT
TRBV2	.	TRBD2	TRBJ2-3	CASSETAGSTDTQYF	TGTGCCAGCAGTGAAACAGCGGGGAGCACAGATACGCAGTATTTT
TRBV6-5	.	TRBD1	TRBJ1-3	CASRPRGGSGNTIYF	TGTGCCAGCAGACCCAGGGGGGGCTCTGGAAACACCATATATTTT
TRBV11-2	.	TRBD2	TRBJ2-1	CASSFNGAGSGDNEQFF	TGTGCCAGCAGCTTTAACGGCGCGGGCAGCGGGGACAATGAGCAGTTCTTC
TRBV6-1	.	.	TRBJ1-5	CASSEGGNQPQHF	TGTGCCAGCAGTGAAGGAGGAAATCAGCCCCAGCATTTT
TRBV7-9	.	.	TRBJ1-1	CASSLVQGSTEAFF	TGTGCCAGCAGCTTAGTGCAGGGGAGTACTGAAGCTTTCTTT
TRBV11-3	.	.	TRBJ1-1	CASSPGLNRNTEAFF	TGTGCCAGCAGCCCGGGACTTAATCGGAACACTGAAGCTTTCTTT
TRBV19	few	.	TRBJ1-4	CASSMRAREKLFF	TGTGCCAGTAGTATGAGGGCTAGAGAAAAACTGTTTTTT
TRBV11-3	.	.	TRBJ2-5	CASSYRYQETQYF	TGTGCCAGCAGCTACAGGTACCAAGAGACCCAGTACTTC
TRBV7-9	.	.	TRBJ1-2	CASSPVRGGNYGYTF	TGTGCCAGCAGCCCCGTCCGGGGTGGTAACTATGGCTACACCTTC
TRBV18	.	.	TRBJ1-1	CASSRTGGAEAFF	TGTGCCAGCTCACGAACGGGGGGGGCGGAAGCTTTCTTT
TRBV5-8	.	.	TRBJ1-1	CASSSYYTEAFF	TGTGCCAGCAGCTCATATTACACTGAAGCTTTCTTT
TRBV7-9	few	TRBD2	TRBJ2-3	CASSFRLAGGGGTQYF	TGTGCCAGCAGCTTTCGACTAGCGGGAGGTGGTGGTACGCAGTATTTT
TRBV30	.	TRBD1	TRBJ1-5	CAWSDGGTGYNQPQHF	TGTGCCTGGAGCGACGGGGGGACAGGGTACAATCAGCCCCAGCATTTT
TRBV6-1	.	.	TRBJ1-2	CASSEASGGGGYTF	TGTGCCAGCAGTGAAGCGTCGGGGGGTGGCGGCTACACCTTC